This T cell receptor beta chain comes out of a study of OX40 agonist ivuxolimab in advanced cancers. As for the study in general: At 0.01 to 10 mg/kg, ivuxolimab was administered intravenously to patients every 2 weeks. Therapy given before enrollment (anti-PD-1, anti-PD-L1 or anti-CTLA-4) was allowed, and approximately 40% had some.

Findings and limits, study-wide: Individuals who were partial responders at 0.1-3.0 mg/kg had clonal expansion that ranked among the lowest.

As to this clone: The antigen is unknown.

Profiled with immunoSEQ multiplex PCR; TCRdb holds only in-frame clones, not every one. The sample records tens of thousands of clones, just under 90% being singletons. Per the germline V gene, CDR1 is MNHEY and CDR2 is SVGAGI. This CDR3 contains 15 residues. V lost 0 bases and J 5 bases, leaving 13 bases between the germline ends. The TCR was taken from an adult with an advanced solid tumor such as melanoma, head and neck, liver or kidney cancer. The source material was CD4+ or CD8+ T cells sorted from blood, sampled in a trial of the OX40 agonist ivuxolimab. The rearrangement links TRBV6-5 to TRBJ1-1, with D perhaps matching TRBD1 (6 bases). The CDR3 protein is CASSYSPGARTEAFF. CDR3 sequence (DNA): TGTGCCAGCAGTTACTCTCCGGGGGCGCGGACTGAAGCTTTCTTT.